The 20 T cell receptor beta chains below were found in one sample sequenced in a study of blood T cell repertoires in COVID-19. Libraries were prepared by immunoSEQ multiplex PCR; TCRdb keeps only in-frame clonotypes and omits some of them. This table has roughly 570,000 clones, 85% to 90% appearing once. Source material: peripheral blood. All receptors come from a woman between 50 and 59 years old with COVID-19, enrolled during active disease.

V is TRBV3-1 (or the pseudogene TRBV3-2) and J is TRBJ1-2; D is undetermined. The CDR3 length is 13 residues. Between the trimmed V and J ends, which lost 5 bases and 0 bases, there was a span of 7 bases. Germline V gene lookup returns CDR1 LGHDT and CDR2 YNNKEL (reference sequence). The CDR3 region has the DNA TGTGCCAGCAGCGTCAGAACTAACTATGGCTACACCTTC. It encodes CASSVRTNYGYTF.

V usage is TRBV5-1 and J usage is TRBJ1-3; possibly TRBD1 for D (5 bases). Germline CDR1 is SGHRS and CDR2 is YFSETQ. Trimming shortened V by 3 bases and J by 8 bases, and 15 bases separated the two germline ends. CDR3 size: 14 residues. CDR3 protein: CASSWGTVRDTIYF. The CDR3 DNA reads as TGCGCCAGCAGCTGGGGCACAGTTAGAGACACCATATATTTT.

This clone showed up just once. The CDR3 DNA reads TGCGCCAGCAGCCAAGTAGGAGGGTTGGTTATGACTGAAGCTTTCTTT. This codes for CASSQVGGLVMTEAFF. The chain uses TRBV4-1 and TRBJ1-1; no reliable D call. Germline lookup yields CDR1 MGHRA and CDR2 YSYEKL. V dropped 1 base and J dropped 5 bases, with 17 bases sitting between them. The CDR3 runs to 16 residues.

The J gene is TRBJ2-1, the V gene TRBV11-2, with D possibly being TRBD1 (7 bases). The germline V gene has CDR1 SGHAT and CDR2 FQNNGV. Trimming removed 4 bases at V and 6 bases at J, with 10 bases between. The length of the CDR3 is 13 residues. As DNA, the CDR3 is TGTGCCAGCAGCTCAGGGGGACTCAATGAGCAGTTCTTC. As protein: CASSSGGLNEQFF.

This clone was picked up a small number of times. The rearrangement links TRBV6-5 to TRBJ2-7, with D possibly being TRBD1 (5 bases). The CDR3 loop spans 14 amino acids. The germline V gene encodes CDR1 MNHEY and CDR2 SVGAGI. Deletions cut 3 bases from V and 1 base from J, with 10 bases between. Written as DNA, the CDR3 is TGTGCCAGCAGTTATATGGACACTTCCTACGAGCAGTACTTC. Its translation is CASSYMDTSYEQYF.

This chain joins TRBV12-3 or TRBV12-4 and TRBJ2-1; perhaps TRBD1 as D (5 bases). The CDR3 extends over 10 amino acids. With 5 bases removed from V and 12 bases from J, the gap between germline ends came to 8 bases. The CDR3 region has the DNA TGTGCCAGCAGTGGTGACAGGCAGTTCTTC. It encodes CASSGDRQFF.

This chain joins TRBV27 and TRBJ2-4; D is possibly TRBD1 (5 bases). Deletions cut 5 bases from V and 1 base from J, with 12 bases between. There are 15 residues in the CDR3. Germline-derived CDR1 and CDR2 are MNHEY and SMNVEV (reference sequence). The CDR3 sequence is CASSPVDSAKNIQYF. The CDR3 DNA reads as TGTGCCAGCAGTCCGGTAGACAGTGCCAAAAACATTCAGTACTTC.

This chain links TRBV5-5 with TRBJ1-6; no clear D gene. The CDR3 sequence is 14 residues long. Trimming cost V 4 bases and J 5 bases, with 10 bases left between them. Looked up from germline, CDR1 is SGHKS and CDR2 is YYEKEE (reference sequence). CDR3 in DNA: TGTGCCAGCAGCCAGGACGGGGATAATTCACCCCTCCACTTT. This sequence encodes CASSQDGDNSPLHF.

V is TRBV6-1 and J is TRBJ1-2; 9 bases align to TRBD1. CDR1 and CDR2 (germline): MNHNS, SASEGT. The ends lost 1 base at V and 5 bases at J; junction bases unmatched: 17. The length of the CDR3 is 19 residues. The CDR3 sequence: CASSEVKPGQGLLLYGYTF. In nucleotides, the CDR3 is TGTGCCAGCAGTGAAGTTAAACCGGGACAGGGATTGCTCCTTTATGGCTACACCTTC.

V is TRBV10-3 and J is TRBJ1-2; 7 positions agree with TRBD1. The trim removed 10 bases at V and 4 bases at J, leaving 18 bases unmatched. The CDR3 has 16 residues. Germline V gene sequence: CDR1 ENHRY, CDR2 SYGVKD. CDR3 nucleotides: TGTGCCACTGAGGGGGGCACGGGGGCAGGGGGCTATGGCTACACCTTC. It yields the protein CATEGGTGAGGYGYTF.

V and J are TRBV11-2 and TRBJ2-7, with unresolved D. CDR1 SGHAT and CDR2 FQNNGV come from the germline V gene. The CDR3 sequence is 13 residues long. The V gene lost 1 base and the J gene lost 5 bases, with 9 bases spanning the gap. The CDR3 protein is CASSLGARNEQYF. CDR3 sequence (DNA): TGTGCCAGCAGCTTAGGGGCACGGAACGAGCAGTACTTC.

The J gene is TRBJ1-1, the V gene TRBV28, with TRBD1 as a possible D gene (6 bases). CDR1 is MDHEN and CDR2 is SYDVKM in the germline V gene. Trimming took 1 base from V and 7 from J, leaving 13 bases between them. The CDR3 consists of 14 residues. CDR3 bases: TGTGCCAGCAGTTTATCGCGGTTCAGGGGTGAAGCTTTCTTT. Protein sequence: CASSLSRFRGEAFF.

A few counts support this clone. This chain connects TRBV5-1 to TRBJ1-1; D call uncertain. Per germline, CDR1 SGHRS and CDR2 YFSETQ. There are 14 residues in the CDR3. V was clipped by 0 bases and J by 1 base, with 7 bases between them. CDR3 loop: CASSLARENTEAFF. The CDR3 DNA is TGCGCCAGCAGCTTGGCACGCGAGAACACTGAAGCTTTCTTT.

This chain connects TRBV30 to TRBJ2-3; 8 bases are a match to TRBD1. This CDR3 has 13 amino acids. CDR1 GTSNPN and CDR2 SVGIG come from the germline V gene (reference sequence). V gave up 5 bases and J gave up 6 bases; unmatched junction bases: 7. CDR3 sequence: CAWVQGAGDTQYF. In DNA form, the CDR3 reads TGTGCCTGGGTGCAGGGGGCTGGGGATACGCAGTATTTT. Looking up the rest from reference TRBV30 and TRBJ2-3 gives the full variable domain: SQTIHQWPATLVQPVGSPLSLECTVEGTSNPNLYWYRQAAGRGLQLLFYSVGIGQISSEVPQNLSASRPQDRQFILSSKKLLLSDSGFYLCAWVQGAGDTQYFGPGTRLTVL.

This clone was picked up a small number of times. Other nucleotide sequences in the sample specify the same CDR3. The DNA for the CDR3 is TGTGCCAGCAGCCGCTACACAGATACGCAGTATTTT. Protein sequence: CASSRYTDTQYF. The chain couples TRBV14 to TRBJ2-3; D not resolved. The V end lost 4 bases, the J end lost 2 bases, and 4 bases lay between the germline ends. The CDR3 runs 12 residues. Germline-derived CDR1 and CDR2 are SGHDN and FVKESK.

This chain links TRBV5-8 with TRBJ1-6; the match to TRBD1 covers 12 bases. From germline, CDR1 is SGHTS and CDR2 YDEGEE. V shed 3 bases, J shed 7 bases, and the junction held 2 bases outside the gene matches. This CDR3 comprises 15 residues. The DNA for the CDR3 is TGTGCCAGCAGCTGGGGACAGGGGGCGAATTCACCCCTCCACTTT. It specifies CASSWGQGANSPLHF.

The chain is built from TRBV3-1 (or the pseudogene TRBV3-2) and TRBJ2-3, with 8 positions matching TRBD1. Germline values: CDR1 LGHDT, CDR2 YNNKEL (reference sequence). The CDR3 length is 15 residues. Trimming removed 4 bases from V and 3 bases from J; junction bases left unmatched: 6. This CDR3 reads CASSPRTGITDTQYF. CDR3 DNA: TGTGCCAGCAGCCCCCGGACAGGGATTACAGATACGCAGTATTTT.

This clone was detected a few times. The V and J genes are TRBV3-1 (or the pseudogene TRBV3-2) and TRBJ2-3; D is possibly TRBD2 (6 bases). V lost 4 bases and J 4 bases, leaving 15 bases between the germline ends. Germline V CDR1 and CDR2: LGHDT, YNNKEL (reference sequence). The CDR3 consists of 15 residues. For the CDR3, the DNA is TGTGCCAGCAGCCGGGGGGAAGCTGGCGCAGATACGCAGTATTTT. Its protein product is CASSRGEAGADTQYF.

The rearrangement links TRBV4-2 to TRBJ1-1; maybe TRBD1 (5 bases). V was trimmed by 0 bases and J by 4 bases, leaving 18 bases between them. Germline assignment: CDR1 LGHNA and CDR2 YNFKEQ. The CDR3 covers 17 residues. The chain's CDR3 is CASSQEPGRVGATEAFF. In DNA form, the CDR3 reads TGTGCCAGCAGCCAAGAACCGGGCAGGGTAGGGGCCACTGAAGCTTTCTTT.

CDR3 sequence (DNA): TGTGCCAGCAGGACAGGGAGCGGTCAGCCCCAGCATTTT. Protein product: CASRTGSGQPQHF. The genes are TRBV7-9 and TRBJ1-5; 7 nucleotides agree with TRBD1. J was trimmed by 6 bases and V by 6 bases; bases with no gene match: 5. The CDR3 spans 13 residues. CDR1 and CDR2 from the germline V gene are SEHNR and FQNEAQ (reference sequence).